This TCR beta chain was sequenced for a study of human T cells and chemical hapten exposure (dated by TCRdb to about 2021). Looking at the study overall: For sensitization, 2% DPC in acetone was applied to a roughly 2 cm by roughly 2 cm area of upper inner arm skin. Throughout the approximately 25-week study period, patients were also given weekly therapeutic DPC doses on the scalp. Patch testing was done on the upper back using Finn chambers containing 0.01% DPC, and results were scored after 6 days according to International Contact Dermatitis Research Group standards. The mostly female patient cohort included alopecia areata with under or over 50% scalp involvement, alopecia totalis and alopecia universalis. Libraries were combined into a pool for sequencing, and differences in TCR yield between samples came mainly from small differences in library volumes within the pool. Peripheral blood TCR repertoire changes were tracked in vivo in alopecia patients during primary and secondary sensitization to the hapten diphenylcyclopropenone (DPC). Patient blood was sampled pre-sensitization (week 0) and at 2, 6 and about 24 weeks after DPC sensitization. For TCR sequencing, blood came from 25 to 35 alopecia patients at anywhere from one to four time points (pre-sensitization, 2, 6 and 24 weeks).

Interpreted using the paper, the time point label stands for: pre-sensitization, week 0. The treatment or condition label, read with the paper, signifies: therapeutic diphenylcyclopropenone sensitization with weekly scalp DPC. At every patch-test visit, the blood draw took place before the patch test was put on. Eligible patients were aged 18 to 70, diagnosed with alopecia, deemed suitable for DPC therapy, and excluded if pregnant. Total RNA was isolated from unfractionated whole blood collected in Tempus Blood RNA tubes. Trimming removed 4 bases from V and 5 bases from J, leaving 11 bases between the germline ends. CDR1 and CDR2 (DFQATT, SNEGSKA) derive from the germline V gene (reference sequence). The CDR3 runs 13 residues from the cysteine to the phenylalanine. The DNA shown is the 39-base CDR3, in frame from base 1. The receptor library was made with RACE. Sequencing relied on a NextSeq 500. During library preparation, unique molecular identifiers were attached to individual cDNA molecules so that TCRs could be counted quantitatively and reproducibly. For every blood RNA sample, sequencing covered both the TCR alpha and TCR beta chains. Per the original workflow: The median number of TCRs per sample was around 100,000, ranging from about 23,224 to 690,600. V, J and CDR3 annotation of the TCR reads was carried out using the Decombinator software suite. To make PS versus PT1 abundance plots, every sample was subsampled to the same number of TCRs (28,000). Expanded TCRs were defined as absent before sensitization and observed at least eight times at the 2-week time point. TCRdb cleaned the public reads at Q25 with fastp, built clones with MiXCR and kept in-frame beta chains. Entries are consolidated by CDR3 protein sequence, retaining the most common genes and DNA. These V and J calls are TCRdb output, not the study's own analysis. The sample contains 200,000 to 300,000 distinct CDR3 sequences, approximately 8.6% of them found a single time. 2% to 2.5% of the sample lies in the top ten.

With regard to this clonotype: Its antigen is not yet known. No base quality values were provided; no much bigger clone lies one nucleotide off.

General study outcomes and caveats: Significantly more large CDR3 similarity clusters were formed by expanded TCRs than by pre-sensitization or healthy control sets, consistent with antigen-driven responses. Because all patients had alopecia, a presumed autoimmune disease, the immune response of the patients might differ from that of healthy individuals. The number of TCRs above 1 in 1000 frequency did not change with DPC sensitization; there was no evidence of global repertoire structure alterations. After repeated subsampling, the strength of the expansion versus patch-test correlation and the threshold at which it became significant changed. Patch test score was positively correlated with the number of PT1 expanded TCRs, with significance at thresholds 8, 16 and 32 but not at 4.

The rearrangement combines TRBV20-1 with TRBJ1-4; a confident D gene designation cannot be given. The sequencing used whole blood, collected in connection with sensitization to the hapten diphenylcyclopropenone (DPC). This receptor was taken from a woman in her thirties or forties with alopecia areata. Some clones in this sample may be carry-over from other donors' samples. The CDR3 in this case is CSANADLNEKLFF. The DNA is TGCAGTGCTAACGCAGACCTAAATGAAAAACTGTTTTTT.